The clone carrying this TCR beta chain has a handful of counts. Its target is not known. The data were obtained in a study of T cell repertoires in cytomegalovirus infection. On the study more broadly: Used in the study were CMV epitopes, some recently identified and HLA-C-restricted, others well-studied and HLA-B-restricted. It was the public TCR beta signatures that indicated both CMV infection and matching HLA type. The study's findings and limits: Cumulative frequency of public TCR beta families picked out carriers of CMV plus the relevant HLA. Across the ex vivo response, the dominant clonotypes were HLA-C-restricted CMV-specific TCR beta clonotypes.

The germline gives CDR1 ENHRY, CDR2 SYGVKD. The CDR3 length is 11 residues. The ends were cut back, 7 bases at V and 10 bases at J, with 14 bases in the middle. TCRdb re-analysed the reads in MiXCR, keeping a single row per CDR3 protein. The sample contains some 30,000 distinct CDR3 sequences, under 20% of which appear only once. The chain carries TRBV10-3 and TRBJ2-7; the D is unclear. The receptor's source is a human donor in good health (CMV status not recorded). Some clones in this sample may be carry-over from other donors' samples. Sequences were derived from CD8+ T cells from cultured PBMCs, sampled from culture after CMV antigen stimulation. The CDR3 spells CAITPRKPQYF. The CDR3 region has the DNA TGTGCCATCACCCCGAGGAAACCCCAGTACTTC.